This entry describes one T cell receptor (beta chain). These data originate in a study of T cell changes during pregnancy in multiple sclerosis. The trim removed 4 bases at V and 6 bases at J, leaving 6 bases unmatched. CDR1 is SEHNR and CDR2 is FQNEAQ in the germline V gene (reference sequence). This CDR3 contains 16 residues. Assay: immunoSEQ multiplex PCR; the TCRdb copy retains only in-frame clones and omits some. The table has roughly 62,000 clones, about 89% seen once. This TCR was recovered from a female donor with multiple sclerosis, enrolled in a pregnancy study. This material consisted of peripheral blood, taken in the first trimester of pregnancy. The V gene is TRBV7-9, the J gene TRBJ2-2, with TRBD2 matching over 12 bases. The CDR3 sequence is CASSSGLAGLSGELFF. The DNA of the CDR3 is TGTGCCAGCAGCTCAGGACTAGCGGGACTATCCGGGGAGCTGTTTTTT.